The clone carrying this TCR beta chain was counted once. The CDR3 sequence is 15 residues long. V trimming: 6 bases; J trimming: 5 bases; junction bases outside the gene matches: 5. Per germline, CDR1 MRHNA and CDR2 SNTAGT. This sample is drawn from a study of blood T cell repertoires in COVID-19. Study as a whole: From the United States, Italy and Spain came samples of acute and convalescent COVID-19. PBMCs, B-cell-depleted T cells, or T cells provided the cDNA or gDNA that made up the material.

Method: immunoSEQ multiplex PCR; TCRdb's copy keeps in-frame clones and lacks some. The repertoire includes 45,000 or so clones, approximately 87% of them detected once, and roughly 4.3% sits in the top ten. Patients of the Seattle cohort, enrolled during active infection, were followed longitudinally. Sequencing used peripheral blood. The TCR comes from a man aged 40-49 years with COVID-19, enrolled during active disease. The gene calls are TRBV6-4 and TRBJ2-2; 11 bases align to TRBD2. CDR3 bases: TGTGCCAGCAGCCAATTAGCGGGAGGGACCGGGGAGCTGTTTTTT. Its protein is CASSQLAGGTGELFF.